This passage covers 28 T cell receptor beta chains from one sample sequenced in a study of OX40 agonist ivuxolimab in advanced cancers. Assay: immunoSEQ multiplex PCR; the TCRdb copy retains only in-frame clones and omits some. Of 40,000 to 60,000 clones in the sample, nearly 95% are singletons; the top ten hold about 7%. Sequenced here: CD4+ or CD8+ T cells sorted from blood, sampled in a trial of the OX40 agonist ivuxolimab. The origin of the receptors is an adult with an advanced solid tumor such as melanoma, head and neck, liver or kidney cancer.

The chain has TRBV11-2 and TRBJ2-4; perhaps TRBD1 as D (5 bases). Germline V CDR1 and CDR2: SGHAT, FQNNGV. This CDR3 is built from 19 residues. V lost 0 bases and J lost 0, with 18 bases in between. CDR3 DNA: TGTGCCAGCAGCTTAGACAGGGAAGGCCTGTTACTAGCCAAAAACATTCAGTACTTC. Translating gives CASSLDREGLLLAKNIQYF.

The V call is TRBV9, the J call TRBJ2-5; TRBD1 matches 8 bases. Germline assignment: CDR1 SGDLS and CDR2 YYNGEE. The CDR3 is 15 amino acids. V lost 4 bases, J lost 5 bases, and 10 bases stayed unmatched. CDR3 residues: CASSQPGQGGETQYF. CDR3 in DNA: TGTGCCAGCAGCCAACCCGGACAGGGCGGGGAGACCCAGTACTTC.

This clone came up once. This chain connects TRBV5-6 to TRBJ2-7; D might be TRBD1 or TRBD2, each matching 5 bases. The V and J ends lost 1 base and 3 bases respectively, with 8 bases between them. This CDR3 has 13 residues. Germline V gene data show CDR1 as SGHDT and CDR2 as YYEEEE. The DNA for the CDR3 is TGTGCCAGCAGCTTGATGGGGGACTACGAGCAGTACGTC. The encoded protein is CASSLMGDYEQYV.

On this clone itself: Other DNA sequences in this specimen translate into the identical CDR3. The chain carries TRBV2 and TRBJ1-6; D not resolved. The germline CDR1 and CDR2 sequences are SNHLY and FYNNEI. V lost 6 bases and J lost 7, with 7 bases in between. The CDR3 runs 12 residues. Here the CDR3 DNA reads TGTGCCAGCAGACCGCTGAATTCACCCCTCCACTTT. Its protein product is CASRPLNSPLHF.

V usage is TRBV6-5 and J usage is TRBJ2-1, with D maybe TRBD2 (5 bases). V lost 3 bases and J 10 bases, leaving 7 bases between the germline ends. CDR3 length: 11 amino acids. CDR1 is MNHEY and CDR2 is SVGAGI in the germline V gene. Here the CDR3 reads CASSYPGEQFF. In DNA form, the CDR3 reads TGTGCCAGCAGTTATCCGGGGGAGCAGTTCTTC.

The CDR3 loop is CASSDGAGGGYNEQFF. CDR3 nucleotides: TGTGCCAGCAGTGACGGGGCGGGGGGAGGCTACAATGAGCAGTTCTTC. The chain uses TRBV6-4 and TRBJ2-1; 8 bases align to TRBD2. This CDR3 region has 16 residues. V lost 2 bases, J lost 3 bases, and 6 bases stayed unmatched. Germline CDR1 is MRHNA and CDR2 is SNTAGT.

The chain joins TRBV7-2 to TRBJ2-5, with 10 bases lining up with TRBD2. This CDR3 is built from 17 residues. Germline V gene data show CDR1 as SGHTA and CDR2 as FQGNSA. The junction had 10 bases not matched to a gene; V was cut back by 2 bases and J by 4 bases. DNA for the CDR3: TGTGCCAGCAGCTTAAAATCTAGCGGGGGCCTCCGAGAGACCCAGTACTTC. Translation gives CASSLKSSGGLRETQYF.

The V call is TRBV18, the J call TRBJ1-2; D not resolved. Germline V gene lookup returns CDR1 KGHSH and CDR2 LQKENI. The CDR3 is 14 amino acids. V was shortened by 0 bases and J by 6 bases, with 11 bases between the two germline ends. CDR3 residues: CASSPPPRNHGYTF. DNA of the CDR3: TGTGCCAGCTCACCACCCCCCAGGAACCATGGCTACACCTTC.

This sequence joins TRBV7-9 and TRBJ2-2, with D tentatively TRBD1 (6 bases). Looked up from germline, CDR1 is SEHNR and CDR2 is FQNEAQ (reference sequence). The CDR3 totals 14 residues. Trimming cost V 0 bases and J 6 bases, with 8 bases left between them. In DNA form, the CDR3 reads TGTGCCAGCAGCTTAGCGGACAGACCCGGGGAGCTGTTTTTT. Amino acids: CASSLADRPGELFF.

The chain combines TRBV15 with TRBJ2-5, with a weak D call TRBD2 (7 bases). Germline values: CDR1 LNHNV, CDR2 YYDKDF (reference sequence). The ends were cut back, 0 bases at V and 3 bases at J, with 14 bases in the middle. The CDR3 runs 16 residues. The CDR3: CATSRDSAGAEETQYF. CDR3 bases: TGTGCCACCAGCAGAGATAGCGCGGGGGCGGAAGAGACCCAGTACTTC.

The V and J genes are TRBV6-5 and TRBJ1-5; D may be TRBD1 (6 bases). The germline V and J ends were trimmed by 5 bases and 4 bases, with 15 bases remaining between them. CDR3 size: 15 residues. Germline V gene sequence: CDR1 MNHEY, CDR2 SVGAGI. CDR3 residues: CASSTEQGTNQPQHF. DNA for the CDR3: TGTGCCAGCAGTACGGAGCAGGGGACAAATCAGCCCCAGCATTTT.

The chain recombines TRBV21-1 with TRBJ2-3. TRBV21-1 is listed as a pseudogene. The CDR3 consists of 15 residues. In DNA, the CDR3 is TGTGCCAGCAGCAAAGTGAAGGTACGGACAGATACGCAGTATTTT. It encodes CASSKVKVRTDTQYF.

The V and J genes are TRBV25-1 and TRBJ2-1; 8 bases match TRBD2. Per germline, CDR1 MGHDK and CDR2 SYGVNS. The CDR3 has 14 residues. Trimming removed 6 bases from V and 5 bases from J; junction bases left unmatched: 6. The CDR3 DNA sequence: TGTGCCAGCAGCGGGCGGGGGGACGACAATGAGCAGTTCTTC. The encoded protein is CASSGRGDDNEQFF.

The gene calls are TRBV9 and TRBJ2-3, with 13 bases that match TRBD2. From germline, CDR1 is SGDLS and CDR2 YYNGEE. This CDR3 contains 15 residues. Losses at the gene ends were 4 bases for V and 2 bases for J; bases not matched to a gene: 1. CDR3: CASSTSGGVTDTQYF. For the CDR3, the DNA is TGTGCCAGCAGCACTAGCGGGGGGGTCACAGATACGCAGTATTTT.

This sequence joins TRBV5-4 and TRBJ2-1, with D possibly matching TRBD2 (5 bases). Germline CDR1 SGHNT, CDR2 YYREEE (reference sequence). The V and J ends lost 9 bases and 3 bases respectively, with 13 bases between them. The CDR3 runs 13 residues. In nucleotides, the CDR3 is TGTGCCACCAATGCGGGCCTCTACAATGAGCAGTTCTTC. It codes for CATNAGLYNEQFF.

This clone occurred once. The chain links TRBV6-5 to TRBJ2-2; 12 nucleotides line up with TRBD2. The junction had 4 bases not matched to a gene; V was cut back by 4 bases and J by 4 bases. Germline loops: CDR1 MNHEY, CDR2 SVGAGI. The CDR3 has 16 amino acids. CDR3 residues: CASSLTSGGLTGELFF. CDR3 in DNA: TGTGCCAGCAGTTTGACTAGCGGGGGACTCACCGGGGAGCTGTTTTTT.

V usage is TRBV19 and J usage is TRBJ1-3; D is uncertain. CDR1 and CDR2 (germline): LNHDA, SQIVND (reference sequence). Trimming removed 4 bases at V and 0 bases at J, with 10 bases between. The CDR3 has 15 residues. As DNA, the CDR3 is TGTGCCAGTAGTACCAACTCCGGCTCTGGAAACACCATATATTTT. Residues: CASSTNSGSGNTIYF. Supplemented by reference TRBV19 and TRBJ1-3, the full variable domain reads DGGITQSPKYLFRKEGQNVTLSCEQNLNHDAMYWYRQDPGQGLRLIYYSQIVNDFQKGDIAEGYSVSREKKESFPLTVTSAQKNPTAFYLCASSTNSGSGNTIYFGEGSWLTVV.

The CDR3 spells CASSHTDAGYTF. The CDR3 DNA is TGTGCCAGCAGCCACACCGATGCTGGCTACACCTTC. This sequence joins TRBV9 and TRBJ1-2, with D unclear. This CDR3 is 12 amino acids long. The ends were cut back, 4 bases at V and 7 bases at J, with 11 bases in the middle. Germline V gives CDR1 SGDLS, CDR2 YYNGEE. The full variable domain, completed using reference TRBV9 and TRBJ1-2, is DSGVTQTPKHLITATGQRVTLRCSPRSGDLSVYWYQQSLDQGLQFLIQYYNGEERAKGNILERFSAQQFPDLHSELNLSSLELGDSALYFCASSHTDAGYTFGSGTRLTVV.

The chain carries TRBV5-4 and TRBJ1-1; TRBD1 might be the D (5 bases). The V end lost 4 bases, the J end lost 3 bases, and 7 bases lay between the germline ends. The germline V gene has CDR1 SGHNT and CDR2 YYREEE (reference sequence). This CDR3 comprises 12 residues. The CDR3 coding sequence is TGTGCCAGCAGCCTGGGGGACACTGAAGCTTTCTTT. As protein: CASSLGDTEAFF.

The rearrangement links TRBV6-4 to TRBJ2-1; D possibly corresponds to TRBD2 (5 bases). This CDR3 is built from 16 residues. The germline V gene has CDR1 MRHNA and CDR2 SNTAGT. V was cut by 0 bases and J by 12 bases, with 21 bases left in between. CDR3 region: CASSDSASPTMKGQFF. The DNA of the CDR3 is TGTGCCAGCAGTGACTCGGCTAGCCCTACAATGAAGGGGCAGTTCTTC.

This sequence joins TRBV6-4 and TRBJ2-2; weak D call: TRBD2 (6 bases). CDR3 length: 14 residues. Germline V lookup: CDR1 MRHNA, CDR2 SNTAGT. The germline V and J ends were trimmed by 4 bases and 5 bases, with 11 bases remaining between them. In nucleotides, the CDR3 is TGTGCCAGCAGTGTGGGTGCGGGAACCGGGGAGCTGTTTTTT. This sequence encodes CASSVGAGTGELFF.

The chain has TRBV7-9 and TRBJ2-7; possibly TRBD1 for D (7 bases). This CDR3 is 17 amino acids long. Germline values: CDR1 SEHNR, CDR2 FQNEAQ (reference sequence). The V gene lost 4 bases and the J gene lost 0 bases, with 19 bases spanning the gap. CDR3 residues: CASSSSAGQHSSYEQYF. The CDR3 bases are TGTGCCAGCAGCTCTAGTGCGGGACAGCATAGCTCCTACGAGCAGTACTTC.

The CDR3 DNA sequence: TGTGCCAGCAGAAGCGGAAGTACCTACAATGAGCAGTTCTTC. It codes for CASRSGSTYNEQFF. The chain is built from TRBV27 and TRBJ2-1; tentative D call: TRBD2 (5 bases). The CDR3 sequence is 14 residues long. Germline lookup yields CDR1 MNHEY and CDR2 SMNVEV (reference sequence). Trimming shortened V by 6 bases and J by 2 bases, and 11 bases separated the two germline ends.

For the CDR3, the DNA is TGTGCCAGCAGAACCCTTTTTGGGAGCAATCAGCCCCAGCATTTT. Amino acids: CASRTLFGSNQPQHF. The chain has TRBV6-5 and TRBJ1-5, with D unresolved. V lost 6 bases to trimming and J lost 1 base, with 13 bases between them. This CDR3 is built from 15 residues. CDR1 is MNHEY and CDR2 is SVGAGI in the germline V gene.

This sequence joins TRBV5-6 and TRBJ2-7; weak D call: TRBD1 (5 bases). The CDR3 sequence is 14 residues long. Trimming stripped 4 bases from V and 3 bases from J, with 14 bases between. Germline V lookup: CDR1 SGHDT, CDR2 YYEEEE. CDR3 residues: CASSVGQGNYEQYV. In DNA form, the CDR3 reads TGTGCCAGCAGCGTAGGGCAGGGAAACTACGAGCAGTACGTC.

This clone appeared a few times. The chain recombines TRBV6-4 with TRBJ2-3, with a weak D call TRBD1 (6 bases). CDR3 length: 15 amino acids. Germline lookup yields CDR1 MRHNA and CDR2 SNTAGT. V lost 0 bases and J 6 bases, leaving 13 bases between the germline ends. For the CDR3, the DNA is TGTGCCAGCAGTGACTCGAGTTCAGGGGTGGATACGCAGTATTTT. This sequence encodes CASSDSSSGVDTQYF.

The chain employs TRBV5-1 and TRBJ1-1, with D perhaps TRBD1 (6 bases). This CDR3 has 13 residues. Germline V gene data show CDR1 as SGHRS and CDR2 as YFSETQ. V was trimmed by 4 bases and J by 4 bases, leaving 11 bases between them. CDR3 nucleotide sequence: TGCGCCAGCAGCCAAGGGGGGGGCACTGAAGCTTTCTTT. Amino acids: CASSQGGGTEAFF. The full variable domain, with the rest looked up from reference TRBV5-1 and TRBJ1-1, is KAGVTQTPRYLIKTRGQQVTLSCSPISGHRSVSWYQQTPGQGLQFLFEYFSETQRNKGNFPGRFSGRQFSNSRSEMNVSTLELGDSALYLCASSQGGGTEAFFGQGTRLTVV.

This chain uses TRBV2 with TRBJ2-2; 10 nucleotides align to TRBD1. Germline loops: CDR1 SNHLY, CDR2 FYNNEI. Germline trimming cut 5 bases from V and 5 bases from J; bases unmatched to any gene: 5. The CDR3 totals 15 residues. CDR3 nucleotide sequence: TGTGCCAGCAGTCCCGGGACAGGGGTGACCGGGGAGCTGTTTTTT. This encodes CASSPGTGVTGELFF. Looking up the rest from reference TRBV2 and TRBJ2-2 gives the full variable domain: EPEVTQTPSHQVTQMGQEVILRCVPISNHLYFYWYRQILGQKVEFLVSFYNNEISEKSEIFDDQFSVERPDGSNFTLKIRSTKLEDSAMYFCASSPGTGVTGELFFGEGSRLTVL.